The T cell receptor beta chain under discussion was sequenced for a study of blood T cell repertoires in COVID-19. Study details: PBMCs, B-cell-depleted T cells, or T cells were the source of the cDNA or gDNA that made up the material.

This CDR3 region has 15 residues. The V and J ends lost 0 bases and 4 bases, in that order; junction bases with no gene match: 2. Germline CDR1 and CDR2: SGDLS and YYNGEE. Sequencing was performed with immunoSEQ multiplex PCR; in TCRdb, only in-frame clones are kept and a portion is missing. This sample carries roughly 170,000 clones, about 86% of them seen once, and the ten largest clones take around 21%. V is TRBV9 and J is TRBJ2-1; 9 bases are shared with TRBD1. This receptor was taken from a man aged 65 to 85 with active or convalescent COVID-19. The sequenced sample consisted of peripheral blood. Here the CDR3 DNA reads TGTGCCAGCAGCGTAGGGGACAGGGAGTACAATGAGCAGTTCTTC. Amino acid sequence: CASSVGDREYNEQFF.